The 10 T cell receptor beta chains listed next were all sequenced from one sample in a study of response to subunit inactivated influenza vaccine. TCRdb used MiXCR to reprocess the RT-PCR reads, holding one entry per CDR3 protein. The repertoire holds around 500,000 distinct CDR3 sequences, with 11% as singletons. The input for sequencing was PBMCs from blood, taken 45 days after vaccination. All receptors derive from a man aged 50 to 60 who received an inactivated influenza vaccine.

This chain joins TRBV5-4 and TRBJ2-7; D is perhaps TRBD1 (5 bases). V was cut by 0 bases and J by 4 bases, with 11 bases left in between. Germline lookup yields CDR1 SGHNT and CDR2 YYREEE (reference sequence). CDR3 length: 14 residues. CDR3 region: CASSLASRVYEQYF. In DNA form, the CDR3 reads TGTGCCAGCAGCTTGGCCAGCAGGGTTTACGAGCAGTACTTC.

This clonotype has just a few counts. The rearrangement links TRBV7-9 to TRBJ1-2; D not resolved. Germline V gene sequence: CDR1 SEHNR, CDR2 FQNEAQ (reference sequence). V was trimmed by 1 base and J by 6 bases, leaving 9 bases between them. The CDR3 runs 13 residues. The CDR3 coding sequence is TGTGCCAGCAGCTTAGATAACAGTCATGGCTACACCTTC. Translation: CASSLDNSHGYTF.

This chain joins TRBV29-1 and TRBJ2-1, with TRBD2 matching over 13 bases. There are 15 residues in the CDR3. The J segment lost 6 bases and the V segment lost 4 bases, leaving 6 bases of the junction unmatched. CDR1 is SQVTM, CDR2 ANQGSEA, per germline. CDR3 amino acids: CSVGGTSGNVNEQFF. CDR3 in DNA: TGCAGCGTTGGGGGGACTAGCGGGAACGTCAATGAGCAGTTCTTC.

This clonotype was seen a few times. The chain employs TRBV20-1 and TRBJ2-1, with 10 positions matching TRBD2. The germline CDR1 and CDR2 sequences are DFQATT and SNEGSKA (reference sequence). The V gene end was trimmed by 0 bases and the J gene end by 3 bases; junction bases not matched to a gene: 8. The CDR3 runs 17 residues. The CDR3 spells CSARDLMSGGVYNEQFF. In DNA form, the CDR3 reads TGCAGTGCTAGAGATTTGATGAGCGGGGGGGTCTACAATGAGCAGTTCTTC.

This clonotype was found many times. The chain is built from TRBV6-5 and TRBJ2-3; 11 nucleotides match TRBD1. This CDR3 contains 16 residues. Germline trimming cut 2 bases from V and 0 bases from J; bases unmatched to any gene: 1. Germline V gene lookup returns CDR1 MNHEY and CDR2 SVGAGI. CDR3 nucleotides: TGTGCCAGCAGTTACCGGGACAGGGGGAGCACAGATACGCAGTATTTT. This translates into CASSYRDRGSTDTQYF.

This clonotype came up many times. The chain links TRBV12-3 or TRBV12-4 to TRBJ2-7, with TRBD1 matching over 7 bases. With 2 bases clipped from V and 1 base from J, the junction kept 5 bases outside the gene matches. This CDR3 contains 15 residues. The DNA for the CDR3 is TGTGCCAGCAGTTTACTAGGGGGCGAGTCCTACGAGCAGTACTTC. This sequence encodes CASSLLGGESYEQYF.

Only a few counts were recorded for this clonotype. The chain has TRBV10-3 and TRBJ2-1; D is tentatively TRBD1 or TRBD2 (5 bases each). This CDR3 has 12 residues. CDR1 and CDR2 (germline): ENHRY, SYGVKD. The CDR3 loop is CAAGSSYNEQFF. As DNA, the CDR3 is TGTGCGGCAGGGAGCTCCTACAATGAGCAGTTCTTC.

This clonotype was counted only a few times. The J gene is TRBJ2-1, the V gene TRBV7-2; 10 bases line up with TRBD2. The CDR3 totals 15 residues. The germline V gene encodes CDR1 SGHTA and CDR2 FQGNSA. The J segment lost 8 bases and the V segment lost 5 bases, leaving 9 bases of the junction unmatched. The CDR3 sequence: CASSPVASGGYEQFF. The DNA for the CDR3 is TGTGCCAGCAGCCCAGTGGCTAGCGGGGGCTATGAGCAGTTCTTC.

This clonotype was detected ten times or more. V and J are TRBV29-1 and TRBJ1-1, with D possibly being TRBD1 (5 bases). V lost 5 bases, J lost 0 bases, and 7 bases lay in between. The CDR3 is 12 amino acids. Germline V gives CDR1 SQVTM, CDR2 ANQGSEA. The CDR3 coding sequence is TGCAGCGTTCGGGGGATGAACACTGAAGCTTTCTTT. Translating gives CSVRGMNTEAFF.

This rearrangement joins TRBV4-2 to TRBJ2-3, with 15 bases aligning to TRBD2. The CDR3 is 16 residues long. The V gene's germline CDR1 is LGHNA and CDR2 YNFKEQ. Trimming cost V 3 bases and J 6 bases; bases outside gene matches: 4. The CDR3 DNA sequence: TGTGCCAGCAGCCACCCCGGGACTAGCGGGGGGGATACGCAGTATTTT. Its protein product is CASSHPGTSGGDTQYF.